These T cell receptor beta chains were read from a single sample in a study of beta chain features in type 1 diabetes. Method: immunoSEQ multiplex PCR; TCRdb's copy keeps in-frame clones and lacks some. The data show 350,000 to 450,000 clones, over 9.5% seen once. Sequenced material: naive CD4+ T cells from blood. Receptors originate from a young woman with type 1 diabetes. CDR3s include the opening cysteine and the closing phenylalanine or tryptophan. The order of the fields is D gene, J gene, V gene, clone size, CDR3 DNA, CDR3 protein. The D gene is left open where the match is weak. Size values are once, few and many counts, or a class for expanded clones, and some rows have none.

TRBD1 TRBJ2-7 TRBV9 . TGTGCCAGCAGCGTAGGGACAGGTCACTCCTACGAGCAGTACTTC CASSVGTGHSYEQYF
. TRBJ2-2 TRBV4-1 few TGCGCCAGCAGCCAGCTCTTAGGGGACGGGGAGCTGTTTTTT CASSQLLGDGELFF
. TRBJ1-5 TRBV4-1 . TGCGCCAGCAGCCAAGTTCAGGGTAATCAGCCCCAGCATTTT CASSQVQGNQPQHF
TRBD1 TRBJ1-2 TRBV27 few TGTGCCAGCAGCACCGGACAGGGGGCGTACGGCGGCGGCTACACCTTC CASSTGQGAYGGGYTF
. TRBJ2-7 TRBV29-1 . TGCAGCGTAGGGGGGGCCTACGAGCAGTACTTC CSVGGAYEQYF
TRBD1 TRBJ1-1 TRBV19 few TGTGCCATCAAAGGACAGGTCGGCACTGAAGCTTTCTTT CAIKGQVGTEAFF
TRBD2 TRBJ2-7 TRBV4-2 . TGTGCCAGCAGCGGGACTAGCGCGGCCGTTGGGGCCGAGCAGTACTTC CASSGTSAAVGAEQYF
. TRBJ2-3 TRBV5-1 few TGCGCCAGCAGCTTGCCACACACAGATACGCAGTATTTT CASSLPHTDTQYF
TRBD2 TRBJ2-7 TRBV29-1 few TGCAGCGTTCGAAAGGGTGGGACTAGCGGGAGAAGAGCCTACGAGCAGTACTTC CSVRKGGTSGRRAYEQYF
. TRBJ2-7 TRBV5-6 . TGTGCCAGCAGCTTGAGCGACTACGAGCAGTACTTC CASSLSDYEQYF
. TRBJ2-5 TRBV27 . TGTGCCAGCAGCCCCGGTGGGACCCAGTACTTC CASSPGGTQYF
TRBD1 TRBJ1-5 TRBV29-1 . TGCAGCGTTGAAGTTACTCAAGGGGGCCATCAGCCCCAGCATTTT CSVEVTQGGHQPQHF
TRBD1 TRBJ2-7 TRBV28 few TGTGCCAGCACGGTTCCGGGACAGGGCTACGAGCAGTACTTC CASTVPGQGYEQYF
. TRBJ1-2 TRBV29-1 . TGCAGCGTCCTCCCATCTCCGTTCGTTCGGGATGTTGGCTACACCTTC CSVLPSPFVRDVGYTF
TRBD2 TRBJ2-5 TRBV7-2 few TGTGCCAGCAGGTCGAAGGGAGAAAGCGGGACGCTCGAGACCCAGTACTTC CASRSKGESGTLETQYF
TRBD2 TRBJ2-1 TRBV11-2 . TGTGCCAGCAGCTTAGGGGCGGGAGGTGACAATGAGCAGTTCTTC CASSLGAGGDNEQFF
. TRBJ1-1 TRBV14 few TGTGCCAGCAGCCCCACCGGAGGGATCACTGAAGCTTTCTTT CASSPTGGITEAFF
TRBD2 TRBJ2-3 TRBV7-9 few TGTGCCAGCAGCTTAGTTGTCCTAGCGGATCAAGATACGCAGTATTTT CASSLVVLADQDTQYF
. TRBJ2-7 TRBV7-9 . TGTGCCAGCAGCCGTTACTCCTACGAGCAGTACTTC CASSRYSYEQYF
TRBD2 TRBJ2-1 TRBV18 . TGTGCCAGCTCACCACCGGGCCTAGCGGGAAACAATGAGCAGTTCTTC CASSPPGLAGNNEQFF
. TRBJ1-2 TRBV7-9 few TGTGCCAGCACCCCTTTAGGGGAAAATCGTGATGGCTACACCTTC CASTPLGENRDGYTF
. TRBJ1-1 TRBV9 . TGTGCCAGCAGCGCGAAGCACGAAAACACTGAAGCTTTCTTT CASSAKHENTEAFF
. TRBJ2-1 TRBV21-1 few TGTGCCATCCAACAGCTGAGCTCCTACAATGAGCAGTTCTTC CAIQQLSSYNEQFF
TRBD1 TRBJ1-6 TRBV9 few TGTGCCAGCAGCGTAGGGACAGGGGGATCACCCCTCCACTTT CASSVGTGGSPLHF
. TRBJ1-1 TRBV10-3 . TGTGCCATCAGGGGGGGAAGGGAGAACACTGAAGCTTTCTTT CAIRGGRENTEAFF
. TRBJ2-5 TRBV1 . TGCACCAGCAGCCCTCCCTCAACCCGGTCCCTTGAGACCCAGTACTTC CTSSPPSTRSLETQYF
TRBD1 TRBJ1-2 TRBV28 few TGTGCCAGCAGTTTGGGGACAGAGACTAACTATGGCTACACCTTC CASSLGTETNYGYTF
. TRBJ1-1 TRBV7-9 . TGTGCCAGCAGCTTGCCGGGGAAAGGGACTGAAGCTTTCTTT CASSLPGKGTEAFF
. TRBJ2-3 TRBV9 . TGTGCCAGCAGCGTAGGACGGGGGGCATCAGATACGCAGTATTTT CASSVGRGASDTQYF
TRBD2 TRBJ2-7 TRBV27 . TGTGCCAGCAGTCTGACTAGCGGCCCCTACGAGCAGTACTTC CASSLTSGPYEQYF
TRBD1 TRBJ1-1 TRBV15 . TGTGCCACCAGCAGAGTTATAGGGACAGGGCCCTATGAAGCTTTCTTT CATSRVIGTGPYEAFF
TRBD2 TRBJ2-5 TRBV5-1 few TGCGCCAGCAGCTCCGGGCGGAATCGGGCTAGCGGCGGGGAGACCCAGTACTTC CASSSGRNRASGGETQYF
. TRBJ2-2 TRBV7-8 . TGTGCCAGCCGAGAAGGGAGGAGCACCGGGGAGCTGTTTTTT CASREGRSTGELFF
. TRBJ1-1 TRBV6-5 . TGTGCCAGCAGACCCCGGGGGGGTTGGAGCACTGAAGCTTTCTTT CASRPRGGWSTEAFF
TRBD2 TRBJ2-5 TRBV5-1 . TGCGCCAGCTCTCTTAGGACTAGCCCAGAGACCCAGTACTTC CASSLRTSPETQYF
TRBD1 TRBJ1-1 TRBV5-4 . TGTGCCAGCAACACCGGACAGGGATCGAACACTGAAGCTTTCTTT CASNTGQGSNTEAFF
. TRBJ2-7 TRBV5-1 few TGCGCCAGCAGCTTACGGGAACAGATTTATACCTACGAGCAGTACTTC CASSLREQIYTYEQYF
. TRBJ2-7 TRBV4-1 . TGCGCCAGCAGTTCCCCGGGGAGGTCCTACTACGAGCAGTACTTC CASSSPGRSYYEQYF
. TRBJ2-1 TRBV4-3 . TGCGCCAGCAGCCAAGAAGAAGGACACCCCGACTACAATGAGCAGTTCTTC CASSQEEGHPDYNEQFF
. TRBJ2-1 TRBV18 . TGTGCCAGCTCAGGGGGACTGCCCCCGAATGAGCAGTTCTTC CASSGGLPPNEQFF
. TRBJ2-4 TRBV28 few TGTGCCAGCAGTTTTGCAACCTCAGCGGGAGCCAAAAACATTCAGTACTTC CASSFATSAGAKNIQYF
. TRBJ2-2 TRBV7-2 . TGTGCCAGCACCCAATTTAACACCGGGGAGCTGTTTTTT CASTQFNTGELFF
TRBD1 TRBJ2-5 TRBV27 few TGTGCCAGCAGGGACGGGACAGGGTTTGGAGAGACCCAGTACTTC CASRDGTGFGETQYF
TRBD2 TRBJ2-3 TRBV10-3 . TGTGCCATCAGTGAAAGGGGCGGGAGGCAGTATTTT CAISERGGRQYF
TRBD1 TRBJ2-4 TRBV30 few TGTGCCTGGAGTGTACTCGGGACAGGGGGTCCAGGCAGGGACATTCAGTACTTC CAWSVLGTGGPGRDIQYF
. TRBJ1-5 TRBV7-9 . TGTGCCAGCAGCTCGACGCGGGGGGCCAATCAGCCCCAGCATTTT CASSSTRGANQPQHF
TRBD2 TRBJ2-7 TRBV6-5 . TGTGCCAGCTACGCGGGGGGGCGGCCCTACGAGCAGTACTTC CASYAGGRPYEQYF
. TRBJ1-2 TRBV5-6 few TGTGCCAGCAGCTTGTCCGGACAGAACTATGGCTACACCTTC CASSLSGQNYGYTF
TRBD2 TRBJ2-7 TRBV6-5 . TGTGCCAGCAGGAGGACTAGTCCAACCTACGAGCAGTACTTC CASRRTSPTYEQYF
. TRBJ1-2 TRBV6-5 . TGTGCCAGCAGTTACTCGAGCGGAGGAGCTAACTATGGCTACACCTTC CASSYSSGGANYGYTF